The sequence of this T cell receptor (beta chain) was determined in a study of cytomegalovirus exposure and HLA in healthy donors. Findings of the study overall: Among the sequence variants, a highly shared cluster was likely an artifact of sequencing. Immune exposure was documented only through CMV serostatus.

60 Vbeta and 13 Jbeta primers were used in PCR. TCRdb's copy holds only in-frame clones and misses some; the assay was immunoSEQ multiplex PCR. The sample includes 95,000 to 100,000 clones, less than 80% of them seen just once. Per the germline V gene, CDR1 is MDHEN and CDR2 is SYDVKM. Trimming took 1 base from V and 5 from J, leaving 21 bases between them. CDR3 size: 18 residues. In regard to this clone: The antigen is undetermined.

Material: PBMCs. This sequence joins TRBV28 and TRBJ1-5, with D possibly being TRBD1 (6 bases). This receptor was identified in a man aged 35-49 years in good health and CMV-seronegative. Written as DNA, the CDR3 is TGTGCCAGCAGTTTATCCCAGGGGCTCGGTTCCGCGGATCAGCCCCAGCATTTT. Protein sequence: CASSLSQGLGSADQPQHF. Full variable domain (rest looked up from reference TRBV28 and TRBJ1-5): DVKVTQSSRYLVKRTGEKVFLECVQDMDHENMFWYRQDPGLGLRLIYFSYDVKMKEKGDIPEGYSVSREKKERFSLILESASTNQTSMYLCASSLSQGLGSADQPQHFGDGTRLSIL.